A single sample is the source of the 11 T cell receptor beta chains below, sequenced in a study of T cell repertoires in cytomegalovirus infection. MiXCR, run by TCRdb on the reads, gives a single entry per CDR3 protein. Of about 530,000 distinct CDR3 sequences in the sample, more than 20% were seen once. Sequences were obtained from PBMCs. The receptors originated from a human donor in good health (CMV status not recorded). Some clones in this sample may be carry-over from other donors' samples.

In this sample, this clonotype turned up a few times. The V gene is TRBV24-1, the J gene TRBJ2-1; a possible D gene is TRBD1 (5 bases). Germline V gene data show CDR1 as KGHDR and CDR2 as SFDVKD. The CDR3 covers 14 residues. V was clipped by 5 bases and J by 5 bases, with 12 bases between them. In nucleotides, the CDR3 is TGTGCCACCAGTGTCCCGACAGCCGACAATGAGCAGTTCTTC. Translated, it gives CATSVPTADNEQFF.

This clonotype occurred many times. The rearrangement joins TRBV11-2 to TRBJ2-3; D gene ambiguous. The germline V gene encodes CDR1 SGHAT and CDR2 FQNNGV. V lost 4 bases, J lost 0 bases, and 5 bases lay in between. CDR3 length equals 13 residues. CDR3 in DNA: TGTGCCAGCAGCTCTTGGAGCACAGATACGCAGTATTTT. This encodes CASSSWSTDTQYF. Drawing the rest from reference TRBV11-2 and TRBJ2-3, the complete variable domain is EAGVAQSPRYKIIEKRQSVAFWCNPISGHATLYWYQQILGQGPKLLIQFQNNGVVDDSQLPKDRFSAERLKGVDSTLKIQPAKLEDSAVYLCASSSWSTDTQYFGPGTRLTVL.

This clonotype has a handful of counts. The chain couples TRBV7-9 to TRBJ1-2; 8 positions agree with TRBD1. CDR1 is SEHNR, CDR2 FQNEAQ, per germline (reference sequence). The CDR3 is 13 residues long. V was clipped by 4 bases and J by 6 bases; unmatched bases: 4. The CDR3 region is CASSWGTGDGYTF. DNA for the CDR3: TGTGCCAGCAGCTGGGGGACAGGAGATGGCTACACCTTC.

This clonotype occurred a few times. V and J are TRBV7-9 and TRBJ2-7, with D perhaps TRBD2 (5 bases). In germline, CDR1 is SEHNR, CDR2 FQNEAQ (reference sequence). CDR3 length: 14 residues. Trimming removed 3 bases at V and 0 bases at J, with 9 bases between. CDR3 amino acids: CASSLDLSSYEQYV. CDR3 in DNA: TGTGCCAGCAGCTTGGACTTAAGCTCCTACGAGCAGTACGTC.

This clonotype was counted once. The rearrangement uses TRBV7-6 and TRBJ2-2; D unresolved. From germline, CDR1 is SGHVS and CDR2 FNYEAQ. The V end lost 8 bases, the J end lost 0 bases, and 7 bases lay between the germline ends. This CDR3 is 13 amino acids long. The CDR3 DNA follows: TGTGCCAGCCTCGGCGCGAACACCGGGGAGCTGTTTTTT. Its protein is CASLGANTGELFF.

The chain is built from TRBV7-8 and TRBJ2-1; D is unresolved. With 1 base removed from V and 2 bases from J, the gap between germline ends came to 9 bases. Germline assignment: CDR1 SGHVS and CDR2 FQNEAQ. The CDR3 totals 15 residues. CDR3 coding DNA: TGTGCCAGCAGCTTAGATACCGGTACCTACAATGAGCAGTTCTTC. Its translation: CASSLDTGTYNEQFF. The entire variable domain, with the rest obtained from reference TRBV7-8 and TRBJ2-1, is as follows: GAGVSQSPRYKVAKRGQDVALRCDPISGHVSLFWYQQALGQGPEFLTYFQNEAQLDKSGLPSDRFFAERPEGSVSTLKIQRTQQEDSAVYLCASSLDTGTYNEQFFGPGTRLTVL.

This clonotype turned up a few times. The CDR3 is CASRSGVSNTEAFF. The DNA of the CDR3 is TGTGCCAGCAGGTCGGGGGTCTCCAACACTGAAGCTTTCTTT. This sequence joins TRBV7-2 and TRBJ1-1; possible D gene TRBD1, 5 bases. The V end was cut by 6 bases, the J end by 2 bases, with 13 bases between. The length of the CDR3 is 14 residues. The germline CDR1 and CDR2 sequences are SGHTA and FQGNSA.

In this sample, this clonotype turned up a few times. This chain uses TRBV2 with TRBJ2-1, with 13 positions matching TRBD2. The length of the CDR3 is 17 residues. Per the germline V gene, CDR1 is SNHLY and CDR2 is FYNNEI. The V gene end was trimmed by 2 bases and the J gene end by 9 bases; junction bases not matched to a gene: 10. CDR3 nucleotides: TGTGCCAGCAGTGAAACTAGCGGGAGGGTGACCACCCCTGAGCAGTTCTTC. It yields the protein CASSETSGRVTTPEQFF.

The sample holds many counts of this clonotype. The chain recombines TRBV12-5 with TRBJ2-1; 12 bases fit TRBD2. The germline CDR1 and CDR2 sequences are LGHNT and FRNRAP. The CDR3 extends over 14 amino acids. With V trimmed by 4 bases and J by 9 bases, 4 bases remained unmatched. Here the CDR3 reads CASGYLAGGFEQFF. CDR3 bases: TGTGCTAGTGGTTATCTAGCGGGAGGGTTTGAGCAGTTCTTC.

This rearrangement joins TRBV6-2 or TRBV6-3 to TRBJ2-7; D is unresolved. CDR1 MNHEY and CDR2 SVGEGT come from the germline V gene. The length of the CDR3 is 12 residues. The V and J ends lost 2 bases and 9 bases respectively, with 11 bases between them. The CDR3 DNA sequence: TGTGCCAGCAGTTACCCCATGTCAGCGCAGTACGTC. It specifies CASSYPMSAQYV.

This clonotype was observed a few times. V usage is TRBV7-2 and J usage is TRBJ2-7; 10 nucleotides align to TRBD2. The CDR3 loop spans 15 amino acids. V trimming: 5 bases; J trimming: 7 bases; junction bases outside the gene matches: 11. Germline-derived CDR1 and CDR2 are SGHTA and FQGNSA. The CDR3 sequence: CASSTSSGRAGEQYF. The CDR3 nucleotides are TGTGCCAGCAGCACCTCCAGCGGGAGGGCCGGAGAGCAGTACTTC.